The 6 T cell receptor beta chains below were found in one sample sequenced in a study of cytomegalovirus exposure and HLA in healthy donors. PCR employed 60 Vbeta and 13 Jbeta primers. Sequencing was performed with immunoSEQ multiplex PCR; in TCRdb, only in-frame clones are kept and a portion is missing. The repertoire holds fewer than 110,000 clones, with approximately 73% as singletons. Sequenced material: PBMCs. These receptors were collected from a man under 40 in good health and CMV-seronegative.

The V and J genes are TRBV5-5 and TRBJ2-7; 9 nucleotides align to TRBD2. The CDR3 covers 15 residues. CDR1 SGHKS and CDR2 YYEKEE come from the germline V gene (reference sequence). J was trimmed by 1 base and V by 4 bases; bases with no gene match: 6. CDR3 sequence (DNA): TGTGCCAGCAGCGGGACGACTAGCGGATCCTACGAGCAGTACTTC. Protein product: CASSGTTSGSYEQYF.

The V call is TRBV5-1, the J call TRBJ2-3; the match to TRBD1 covers 7 bases. V lost 4 bases and J lost 8; bases outside the gene matches: 10. The CDR3 contains 14 residues. In germline, CDR1 is SGHRS, CDR2 YFSETQ. As DNA, the CDR3 is TGCGCCAGCAGCGTCGGACAGGCCTCCGGTACGCAGTATTTT. This sequence encodes CASSVGQASGTQYF.

The chain has TRBV10-1 and TRBJ2-1; a possible D gene is TRBD2 (5 bases). The CDR3 covers 13 residues. The V end lost 0 bases, the J end lost 12 bases, and 12 bases lay between the germline ends. Germline V gives CDR1 WNHNN, CDR2 SYGVQD (reference sequence). CDR3 sequence (DNA): TGCGCCAGCAGTGAGTCGGGCCTAGCATGGCAGTTCTTC. Its translation: CASSESGLAWQFF.

The V gene is TRBV25-1, the J gene TRBJ1-2; D is unresolved. Germline CDR1 is MGHDK and CDR2 is SYGVNS. The V and J ends lost 5 bases and 14 bases respectively, with 21 bases between them. This CDR3 comprises 13 residues. The CDR3 coding sequence is TGTGCCAGCAGTTCTGCCGGAAGGCACGGGAAAACCTTC. Its protein product is CASSSAGRHGKTF.

The chain couples TRBV7-9 to TRBJ2-1; maybe TRBD2 (5 bases). V lost 3 bases and J lost 7, with 22 bases in between. The CDR3 is made up of 17 amino acids. Germline assignment: CDR1 SEHNR and CDR2 FQNEAQ (reference sequence). Here the CDR3 DNA reads TGTGCCAGCAGCTTCCTCCCAGGTGGTGCGGGTCCGAATGAGCAGTTCTTC. This encodes CASSFLPGGAGPNEQFF. The variable domain in full, with the rest retrieved from reference TRBV7-9 and TRBJ2-1, is DTGVSQNPRHKITKRGQNVTFRCDPISEHNRLYWYRQTLGQGPEFLTYFQNEAQLEKSRLLSDRFSAERPKGSFSTLEIQRTEQGDSAMYLCASSFLPGGAGPNEQFFGPGTRLTVL.

J is TRBJ2-7 and V is TRBV6-6; 7 bases fit TRBD2. The junction had 5 bases not matched to a gene; V was cut back by 3 bases and J by 3 bases. This CDR3 has 14 amino acids. Germline loops: CDR1 MNHNY, CDR2 SVGAGI (reference sequence). CDR3 nucleotides: TGTGCCAGCAGTTATCCCGGACTAGACTACGAGCAGTACTTC. This sequence encodes CASSYPGLDYEQYF.